This TCR beta chain was documented in a study of CD8+ T cells in alopecia areata. Study background: The study gave treated patients oral tofacitinib at 5 to 10 mg twice daily. For treated patients, severity scores reflected the percentage of scalp area affected.

Treatment: oral pan-JAK inhibitor, 5-10 mg twice daily. Specimens obtained from alopecia areata patients comprised lesional scalp punch biopsies and peripheral blood. cDNA serving as the sequencing template came from extracted, reverse transcribed RNA. Assay used: immunoSEQ multiplex PCR; TCRdb lists only in-frame clones, some missing. The sample shows under 200,000 clones, 50% to 70% of them seen only once. Per germline, CDR1 SGHDN and CDR2 FVKESK. The CDR3 sequence is 14 residues long. V gave up 0 bases and J gave up 7 bases, with 12 bases separating them. The chain uses TRBV14 and TRBJ2-5, with no clear D. This TCR came from a human donor with alopecia areata. The material sequenced was CD4+ T cells sorted from blood, taken at week 4, from a patient treated with tofacitinib. The CDR3 bases are TGTGCCAGCAGCCAAGATTACAGAGCAGCGACCCAGTACTTC. Residues: CASSQDYRAATQYF.